Below, one T cell receptor (beta chain) is given with its context. Profiled with immunoSEQ multiplex PCR; TCRdb holds only in-frame clones, not every one. The profile shows under 250,000 clones, roughly 85% of them singletons. CDR3 length: 16 residues. CDR1 is SGHNT, CDR2 YYREEE, per germline (reference sequence). The trim removed 6 bases at V and 2 bases at J, leaving 7 bases unmatched. This record comes from a study of blood T cell repertoires in COVID-19. Study summary: T cells, B-cell-depleted T cells, or PBMCs supplied cDNA or gDNA.

This chain joins TRBV5-4 and TRBJ2-6, with TRBD1 identical over 8 bases. Sequenced sample: peripheral blood. This TCR derives from a woman of 80 years or more with acute or convalescent COVID-19. CDR3 bases: TGTGCCAGCACAGAGGGCAGGGGGCCTGGGGCCAACGTCCTGACTTTC. Amino acid sequence: CASTEGRGPGANVLTF.